This T cell receptor (beta chain) was recovered during a study of T cell responses to AZD1222 COVID-19 vaccine. Study in general: Second-dose timings of about 4 or about 12 weeks were pooled. Study-level points and caveats: Distributed over spike, vaccine-associated CD4 TCRs predominated at 160-218 and 743-854. Reports say nearly half of spike-specific TCRs go after unmutated variant regions. No repertoire was sampled before or during the peak T cell response, only after it.

This CDR3 spans 13 amino acids. The trim removed 0 bases at V and 4 bases at J, leaving 0 bases unmatched. From germline, CDR1 is GTSNPN and CDR2 SVGIG (reference sequence). Sequenced by immunoSEQ multiplex PCR; TCRdb stores in-frame clones only, minus some. There are about 140,000 clones in the sample; 75% to 90% occur only once, and 4% to 5% lies in the top ten. The table lists this clone with a few counts. Its antigen is not known. The source is an adult in good health. The V call is TRBV30, the J call TRBJ1-1; 9 bases are a match to TRBD1. The specimen comprised peripheral blood, sampled on day 0 of AZD1222 vaccination. CDR3 residues: CAWSVTGGTEAFF. Here the CDR3 DNA reads TGTGCCTGGAGTGTGACAGGGGGCACTGAAGCTTTCTTT.